This is a list of T cell receptor beta chains from one sample in a study of OX40 agonist ivuxolimab in advanced cancers. The table came from immunoSEQ multiplex PCR; TCRdb's copy has only in-frame clones and leaves some out. Here the sample spans around 70,000 clones, about 85% being singletons. Sample: CD4+ or CD8+ T cells sorted from blood, taken in a trial of the OX40 agonist ivuxolimab. The receptors were sampled from an adult with an advanced solid tumor such as melanoma, head and neck, liver or kidney cancer. CDR3s include the opening cysteine and the closing phenylalanine or tryptophan. A D gene is named only where the DNA matches it firmly. For some rows the clone size is stated as once, few or many, or as a class when expanded; others skip it.

V	D	J	size	CDR3	DNA
TRBV4-1	TRBD2	TRBJ2-1	-	CASSQPGLAGGEFF	TGCGCCAGCAGCCAACCGGGACTAGCGGGGGGGGAGTTCTTC
TRBV7-3	-	TRBJ2-1	-	CASSLGDINEQFF	TGTGCCAGCAGCTTAGGGGACATCAATGAGCAGTTCTTC
TRBV19	-	TRBJ2-3	-	CASSIAGPPSTDTQYF	TGTGCCAGTAGTATAGCGGGCCCCCCCAGCACAGATACGCAGTATTTT
TRBV30	-	TRBJ1-2	-	CAWSVAGWDGYTF	TGTGCCTGGAGTGTAGCGGGGTGGGATGGCTACACCTTC
TRBV28	TRBD1	TRBJ2-6	-	CASSQGAAGANVLTF	TGTGCCAGCAGTCAGGGGGCTGCTGGGGCCAACGTCCTGACTTTC
TRBV19	-	TRBJ2-7	medium-sized	CASTFGEGPHEQYF	TGTGCCAGTACCTTCGGAGAGGGACCCCACGAGCAGTACTTC
TRBV11-2	-	TRBJ1-4	-	CASTTTNEKLFF	TGTGCCAGCACTACAACTAATGAAAAACTGTTTTTT
TRBV10-3	TRBD1	TRBJ1-1	-	CAIRTGQVTTEAFF	TGTGCCATCAGGACGGGACAGGTTACCACTGAAGCTTTCTTT
TRBV18	TRBD1	TRBJ2-7	-	CASSPPLGQGYEQYF	TGTGCCAGCTCACCACCCCTGGGACAGGGTTACGAGCAGTACTTC
TRBV5-1	-	TRBJ2-3	-	CASSTGGRTDTQYF	TGCGCCAGCAGTACAGGAGGACGCACAGATACGCAGTATTTT
TRBV18	-	TRBJ1-2	-	CASSPSQEASYGYTF	TGTGCCAGCTCCCCCAGCCAGGAGGCTAGCTATGGCTACACCTTC
TRBV28	-	TRBJ1-4	-	CASSFWGAGNEKLFF	TGTGCCAGCAGTTTTTGGGGCGCGGGTAATGAAAAACTGTTTTTT
TRBV19	TRBD2	TRBJ2-5	-	CASSPPGGGGREETQYF	TGTGCCAGTAGCCCCCCCGGGGGGGGCGGCAGAGAAGAGACCCAGTACTTC
TRBV7-2	-	TRBJ2-7	-	CASSLAGKTYEQYF	TGTGCCAGCAGCTTAGCCGGGAAAACCTACGAGCAGTACTTC
TRBV11-3	-	TRBJ2-1	-	CASSLGGWEPIDEQFF	TGTGCCAGCAGCTTAGGTGGGTGGGAGCCCATAGATGAGCAGTTCTTC
TRBV9	-	TRBJ2-5	-	CASSVLGAQETQYF	TGTGCCAGCAGCGTATTGGGGGCACAAGAGACCCAGTACTTC
TRBV5-1	TRBD2	TRBJ2-3	once	CASSTRPSGDGTDTQYF	TGCGCCAGCAGCACGCGTCCTAGCGGGGACGGCACAGATACGCAGTATTTT
TRBV30	TRBD1	TRBJ1-2	-	CAWSWKQGGSTF	TGTGCCTGGAGTTGGAAACAGGGGGGGAGCACCTTC
TRBV5-6	TRBD1	TRBJ1-1	once	CASSNRDRVSEAFF	TGTGCCAGCAGCAACCGGGACAGGGTCTCTGAAGCTTTCTTT
TRBV6-5	TRBD2	TRBJ2-7	-	CASGRAGGFYEQYF	TGTGCCAGCGGAAGGGCCGGGGGGTTCTACGAGCAGTACTTC